The source of this TCR beta chain is a study of blood T cell repertoires in COVID-19. About the study: Donors in the United States, Italy and Spain gave samples during acute or convalescent COVID-19. Sources were T cells, B-cell-depleted T cells, or PBMCs; the material itself was cDNA or gDNA.

Clinical history reported by participants formed the basis on which cohorts were assigned. Germline V CDR1 and CDR2: LNHNV, YYDKDF (reference sequence). This CDR3 has 16 amino acids. V shed 3 bases and J 7 bases; nucleotides not matched to a gene: 10. Study processing details: Amplification with reference gene primers provided the estimates of nucleated cell counts. Clones were sequenced by immunoSEQ multiplex PCR, and TCRdb holds only the in-frame ones, with some missing. That table furnishes V, J and clone size, whereas the DNA furnished D and trimming. This sample has about 240,000 clones, with about nine tenths found just once.

Sequencing input: PBMCs or T cells enriched from blood (not recorded which). The receptor's source is a woman aged 25 to 39 with acute COVID-19. This chain joins TRBV15 and TRBJ1-3, with TRBD1 matching 9 bases. For the CDR3, the DNA is TGTGCCACCAGCAGGGCGGGACAGGGACTAGAGAACACCATATATTTT. This translates into CATSRAGQGLENTIYF.